The next 14 T cell receptor beta chains were all read from a single sample in a study of blood T cell repertoires in COVID-19. Here immunoSEQ multiplex PCR was the method, and the copy in TCRdb shows in-frame clones only, minus some. The table has 99,000 or so clones, roughly 80% seen once. The sample taken for sequencing was peripheral blood. The receptors shown here come from an elderly woman with acute or convalescent COVID-19.

The chain uses TRBV6-5 and TRBJ1-2; D ambiguous. V shed 8 bases and J shed 8 bases, with 21 bases lying between them. CDR1 and CDR2 (germline): MNHEY, SVGAGI. The CDR3 loop spans 14 amino acids. CDR3 in DNA: TGTGCCAGCTCCTTGACGGGTGATACCGGCGGCTACACCTTC. Protein product: CASSLTGDTGGYTF.

The V and J genes are TRBV6-1 and TRBJ1-2, with D perhaps TRBD1 (5 bases). The CDR3 has 13 residues. With 0 bases removed from V and 8 bases from J, the gap between germline ends came to 10 bases. From germline, CDR1 is MNHNS and CDR2 SASEGT. This CDR3 is CASSEARGYGYTF. In DNA form, the CDR3 reads TGTGCCAGCAGTGAAGCCCGGGGGTACGGCTACACCTTC.

The V call is TRBV5-1, the J call TRBJ2-7, with 7 bases aligning to TRBD2. The germline gives CDR1 SGHRS, CDR2 YFSETQ. The CDR3 runs 15 residues. Trimming cost V 0 bases and J 2 bases; bases outside gene matches: 5. As DNA, the CDR3 is TGCGCCAGCAGCTTGGGGGCTAGCGGAACCTACGAGCAGTACTTC. This codes for CASSLGASGTYEQYF.

The rearrangement uses TRBV10-3 and TRBJ1-2; 8 bases match TRBD1. Germline V lookup: CDR1 ENHRY, CDR2 SYGVKD. There are 12 residues in the CDR3. The trim removed 9 bases at V and 4 bases at J, leaving 4 bases unmatched. Written as DNA, the CDR3 is TGTGCCATAGCAGGGGGCGGCTATGGCTACACCTTC. Translation: CAIAGGGYGYTF.

The V gene is TRBV3-1 (or the pseudogene TRBV3-2), the J gene TRBJ1-1; 8 bases map to TRBD1. CDR3 size: 12 residues. V lost 9 bases, J lost 6 bases, and 6 bases stayed unmatched. Germline V gene data show CDR1 as LGHDT and CDR2 as YNNKEL (reference sequence). This CDR3 is CASRRGQAEAFF. Here the CDR3 DNA reads TGTGCCAGTCGGAGGGGACAGGCTGAAGCTTTCTTT.

The chain couples TRBV4-1 to TRBJ1-2; D is perhaps TRBD1 (6 bases). With 5 bases removed from V and 6 bases from J, the gap between germline ends came to 19 bases. CDR3 length equals 15 residues. CDR1 and CDR2 from the germline V gene are MGHRA and YSYEKL. This chain's CDR3 is CASSARSQGGNGYTF. The CDR3 region has the DNA TGCGCCAGCAGCGCCCGTTCACAGGGAGGGAATGGCTACACCTTC.

This sequence joins TRBV19 and TRBJ1-2, with 11 bases identical to TRBD1. Germline trimming cut 8 bases from V and 8 bases from J; bases unmatched to any gene: 7. Per the germline V gene, CDR1 is LNHDA and CDR2 is SQIVND (reference sequence). The CDR3 loop spans 13 amino acids. CDR3: CASRGQGARGYTF. CDR3 in DNA: TGTGCCAGTCGAGGACAGGGGGCAAGAGGCTACACCTTC.

This chain connects TRBV7-2 to TRBJ1-5, with D maybe TRBD1 (5 bases). The germline V gene has CDR1 SGHTA and CDR2 FQGNSA. The CDR3 consists of 15 residues. With 5 bases removed from V and 0 bases from J, the gap between germline ends came to 11 bases. CDR3 bases: TGTGCCAGCAGCCCGATCGGGGGTAGCAATCAGCCCCAGCATTTT. Translation: CASSPIGGSNQPQHF.

This sequence joins TRBV18 and TRBJ2-2, with D perhaps matching TRBD1 (6 bases). V dropped 5 bases and J dropped 3 bases, with 16 bases sitting between them. The CDR3 loop spans 16 amino acids. From germline, CDR1 is KGHSH and CDR2 LQKENI. The CDR3 loop is CASSTPGQRDTGELFF. The CDR3 nucleotides are TGTGCCAGCTCAACCCCCGGACAGAGAGACACCGGGGAGCTGTTTTTT.

This rearrangement joins TRBV7-2 to TRBJ2-1; D is possibly TRBD2 (5 bases). Germline V gene data show CDR1 as SGHTA and CDR2 as FQGNSA. CDR3 length equals 16 residues. With 5 bases removed from V and 1 base from J, the gap between germline ends came to 15 bases. The CDR3 nucleotides are TGTGCCAGCAGCAAGCGAAGGACTGGGTCCTACAATGAGCAGTTCTTC. This sequence encodes CASSKRRTGSYNEQFF.

The chain combines TRBV6-5 with TRBJ1-4; D not resolved. The CDR3 spans 13 residues. CDR1 MNHEY and CDR2 SVGAGI come from the germline V gene. V lost 7 bases and J lost 8, with 14 bases in between. The CDR3 sequence: CASMRATGEKLFF. The CDR3 nucleotides are TGTGCCAGCATGCGGGCTACTGGGGAAAAACTGTTTTTT.

There are a few counts of this clone. The chain uses TRBV12-3 or TRBV12-4 and TRBJ2-2; no firm D call. V was pared by 6 bases and J by 0 bases, with 5 bases between. CDR3 length: 13 residues. DNA of the CDR3: TGTGCCAGCAGACTAACGAACACCGGGGAGCTGTTTTTT. This translates into CASRLTNTGELFF.

The rearrangement links TRBV20-1 to TRBJ2-1; the match to TRBD2 covers 10 bases. The germline V gene has CDR1 DFQATT and CDR2 SNEGSKA (reference sequence). Germline trimming cut 3 bases from V and 9 bases from J; bases unmatched to any gene: 14. This CDR3 contains 16 residues. CDR3 sequence reads: CSASLASGSLGGEQFF. The CDR3 region has the DNA TGCAGTGCTAGTTTGGCTAGCGGGAGTCTAGGCGGTGAGCAGTTCTTC.

The V call is TRBV11-3, the J call TRBJ2-7, with 11 nucleotides matching TRBD1. V trimming: 1 base; J trimming: 3 bases; junction bases outside the gene matches: 8. The CDR3 has 17 residues. In germline, CDR1 is SGHNT, CDR2 YENEEA. The CDR3 is CASSLGTGGAGGYEQYV. The CDR3 coding sequence is TGTGCCAGCAGCTTAGGGACAGGGGGCGCAGGGGGCTACGAGCAGTACGTC.